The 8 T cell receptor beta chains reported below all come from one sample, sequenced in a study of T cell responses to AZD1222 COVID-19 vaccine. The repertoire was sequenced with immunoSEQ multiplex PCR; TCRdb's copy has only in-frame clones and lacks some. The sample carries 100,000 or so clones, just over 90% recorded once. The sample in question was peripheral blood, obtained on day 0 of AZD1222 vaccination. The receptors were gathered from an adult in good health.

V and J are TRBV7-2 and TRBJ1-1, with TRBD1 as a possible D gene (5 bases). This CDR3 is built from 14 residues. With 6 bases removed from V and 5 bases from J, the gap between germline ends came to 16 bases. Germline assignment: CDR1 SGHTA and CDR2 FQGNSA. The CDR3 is CASRTMGVGTEAFF. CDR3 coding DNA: TGTGCCAGCAGAACCATGGGGGTTGGGACTGAAGCTTTCTTT.

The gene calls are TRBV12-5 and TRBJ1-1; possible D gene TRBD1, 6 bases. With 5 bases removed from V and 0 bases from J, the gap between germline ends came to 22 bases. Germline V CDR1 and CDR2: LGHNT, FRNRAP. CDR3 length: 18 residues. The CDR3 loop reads CASGTNLGQSAMNTEAFF. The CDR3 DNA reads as TGTGCTAGTGGTACGAATCTCGGACAGTCGGCGATGAACACTGAAGCTTTCTTT.

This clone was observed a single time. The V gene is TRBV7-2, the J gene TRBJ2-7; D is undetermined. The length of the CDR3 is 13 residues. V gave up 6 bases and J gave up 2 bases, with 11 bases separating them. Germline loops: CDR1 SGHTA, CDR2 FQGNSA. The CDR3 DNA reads TGTGCCAGCAGAGGCCTCGGAGCCTACGAGCAGTACTTC. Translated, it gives CASRGLGAYEQYF.

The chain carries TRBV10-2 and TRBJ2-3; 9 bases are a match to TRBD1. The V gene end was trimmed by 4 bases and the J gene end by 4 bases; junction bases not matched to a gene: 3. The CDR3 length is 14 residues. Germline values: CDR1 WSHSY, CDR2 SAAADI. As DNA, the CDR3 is TGCGCCAGCAGTGGGACAGGGGAGGCAGATACGCAGTATTTT. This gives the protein CASSGTGEADTQYF.

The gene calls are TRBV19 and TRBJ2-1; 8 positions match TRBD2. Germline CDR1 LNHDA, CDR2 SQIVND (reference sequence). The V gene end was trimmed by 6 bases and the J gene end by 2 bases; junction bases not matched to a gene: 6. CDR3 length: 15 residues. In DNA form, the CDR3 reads TGTGCCAGTAGCTTGGCGGGGGGTACCTACAATGAGCAGTTCTTC. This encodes CASSLAGGTYNEQFF.

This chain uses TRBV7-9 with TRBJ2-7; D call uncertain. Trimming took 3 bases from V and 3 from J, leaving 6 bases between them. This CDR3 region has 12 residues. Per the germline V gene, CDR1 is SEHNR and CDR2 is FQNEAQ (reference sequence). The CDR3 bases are TGTGCCAGCAGCTTTTACGGCTACGAGCAGTACTTC. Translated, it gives CASSFYGYEQYF.

The DNA of the CDR3 is TGTGCCAGCAGCCAAGGTCTGGGTAATTCACCCCTCCACTTT. Encoded protein: CASSQGLGNSPLHF. This chain uses TRBV3-1 (or the pseudogene TRBV3-2) with TRBJ1-6; D is uncertain. The CDR3 is 14 amino acids. The V gene lost 1 base and the J gene lost 6 bases, with 7 bases spanning the gap. Germline V gene data show CDR1 as LGHDT and CDR2 as YNNKEL (reference sequence).

CDR3 coding DNA: TGTGCCAGCAGTGTTCTCTTAAGCGGGAGGAGCGCAGATACGCAGTATTTT. Its protein product is CASSVLLSGRSADTQYF. This chain uses TRBV6-1 with TRBJ2-3; 9 nucleotides match TRBD2. The V gene's germline CDR1 is MNHNS and CDR2 SASEGT. V was clipped by 4 bases and J by 4 bases; unmatched bases: 12. There are 17 residues in the CDR3.